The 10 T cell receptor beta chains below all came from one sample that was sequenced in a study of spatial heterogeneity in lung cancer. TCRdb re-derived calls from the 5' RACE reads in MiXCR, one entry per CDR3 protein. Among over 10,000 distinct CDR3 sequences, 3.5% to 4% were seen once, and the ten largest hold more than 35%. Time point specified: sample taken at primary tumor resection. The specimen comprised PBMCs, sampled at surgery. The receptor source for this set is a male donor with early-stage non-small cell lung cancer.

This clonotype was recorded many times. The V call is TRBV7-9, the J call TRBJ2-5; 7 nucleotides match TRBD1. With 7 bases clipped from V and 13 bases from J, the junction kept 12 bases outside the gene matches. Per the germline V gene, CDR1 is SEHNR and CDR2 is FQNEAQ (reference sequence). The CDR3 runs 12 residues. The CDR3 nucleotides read TGTGCCAGCAACAACAGGGGACAAACCGCGTACTTC. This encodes CASNNRGQTAYF.

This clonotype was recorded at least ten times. The CDR3 DNA reads TGCAGTGCTCCCAGCGGGAATTGGTCTGGGGCCAACGTCCTGACTTTC. Translation gives CSAPSGNWSGANVLTF. The chain uses TRBV20-1 and TRBJ2-6, with TRBD2 matching over 7 bases. Germline V gives CDR1 DFQATT, CDR2 SNEGSKA (reference sequence). The CDR3 has 16 amino acids. With V trimmed by 5 bases and J by 1 base, 8 bases remained unmatched.

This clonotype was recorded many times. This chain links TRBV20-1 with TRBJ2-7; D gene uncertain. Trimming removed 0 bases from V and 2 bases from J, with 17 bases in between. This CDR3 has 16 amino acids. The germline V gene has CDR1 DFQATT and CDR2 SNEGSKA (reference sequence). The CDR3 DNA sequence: TGCAGTGCTAGAGATTTCCAATCGGACGGACCCTACGAGCAGTACTTC. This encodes CSARDFQSDGPYEQYF.

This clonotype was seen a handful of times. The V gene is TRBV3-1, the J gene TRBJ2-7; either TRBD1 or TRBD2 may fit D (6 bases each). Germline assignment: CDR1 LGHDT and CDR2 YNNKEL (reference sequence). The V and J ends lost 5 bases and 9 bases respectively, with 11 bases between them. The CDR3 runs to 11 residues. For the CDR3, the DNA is TGTGCCAGCAGCGCTAGGGGGGTGCAGTACTTC. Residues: CASSARGVQYF.

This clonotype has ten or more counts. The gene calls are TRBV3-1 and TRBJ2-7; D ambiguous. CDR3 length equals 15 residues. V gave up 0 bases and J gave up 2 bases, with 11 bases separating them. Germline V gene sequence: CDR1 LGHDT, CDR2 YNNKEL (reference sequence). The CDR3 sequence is CASSQDGATTYEQYF. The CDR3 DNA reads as TGTGCCAGCAGCCAAGATGGTGCGACAACCTACGAGCAGTACTTC.

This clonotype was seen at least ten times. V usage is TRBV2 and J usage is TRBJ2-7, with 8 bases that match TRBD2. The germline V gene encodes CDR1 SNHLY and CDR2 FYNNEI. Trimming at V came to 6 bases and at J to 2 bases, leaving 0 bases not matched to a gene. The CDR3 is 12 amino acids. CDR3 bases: TGTGCCAGCAGACTAGCGGCCTACGAGCAGTACTTC. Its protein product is CASRLAAYEQYF.

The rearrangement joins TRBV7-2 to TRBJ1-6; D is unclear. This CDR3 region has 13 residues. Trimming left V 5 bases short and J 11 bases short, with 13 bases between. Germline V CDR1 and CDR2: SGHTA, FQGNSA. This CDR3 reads CASSPDTGTPLHF. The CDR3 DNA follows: TGTGCCAGCAGCCCGGATACGGGGACACCCCTCCACTTT.

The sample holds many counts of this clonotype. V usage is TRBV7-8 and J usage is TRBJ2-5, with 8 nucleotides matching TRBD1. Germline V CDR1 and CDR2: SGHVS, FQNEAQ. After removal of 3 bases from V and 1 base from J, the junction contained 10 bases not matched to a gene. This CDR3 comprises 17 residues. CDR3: CASSFDRGLSRQETQYF. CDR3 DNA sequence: TGTGCCAGCAGCTTCGACAGGGGACTTAGCCGCCAAGAGACCCAGTACTTC. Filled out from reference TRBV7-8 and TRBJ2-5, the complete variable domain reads GAGVSQSPRYKVAKRGQDVALRCDPISGHVSLFWYQQALGQGPEFLTYFQNEAQLDKSGLPSDRFFAERPEGSVSTLKIQRTQQEDSAVYLCASSFDRGLSRQETQYFGPGTRLLVL.

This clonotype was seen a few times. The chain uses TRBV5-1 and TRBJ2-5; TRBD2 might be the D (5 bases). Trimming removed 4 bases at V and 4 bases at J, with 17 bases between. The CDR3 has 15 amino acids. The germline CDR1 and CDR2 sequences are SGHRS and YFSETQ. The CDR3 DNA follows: TGCGCCAGCAGCCCCCCGGGGTCCCCGGGAGAGACCCAGTACTTC. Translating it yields CASSPPGSPGETQYF.

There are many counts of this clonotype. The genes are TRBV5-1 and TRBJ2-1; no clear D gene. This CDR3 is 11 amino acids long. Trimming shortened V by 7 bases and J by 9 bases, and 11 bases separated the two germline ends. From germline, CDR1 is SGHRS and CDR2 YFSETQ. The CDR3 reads CASRGEVEQFF. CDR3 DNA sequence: TGCGCCAGCCGCGGAGAGGTTGAGCAGTTCTTC.